These T cell receptor beta chains were read from a single sample in a study of patients with pleural tuberculosis. A single record per CDR3 protein comes from TCRdb applying MiXCR to the reads. The table records under 30,000 distinct CDR3 sequences, 18% of them present only once. Sequenced sample: peripheral blood. These receptors all come from a human donor with pleural tuberculosis. CDR3s include the opening cysteine and the closing phenylalanine or tryptophan. D genes are given only for firm matches. For some rows the clone size is stated as once, few or many, or as a class when expanded; others skip it.

TRBV5-5	TRBJ1-6	TRBD1	many	CASSISGRGQGNSPLHF	TGTGCCAGCAGTATCTCGGGACGGGGACAGGGGAATTCACCCCTCCACTTT
TRBV27	TRBJ2-5	-	few	CASSRGGQETQYF	TGTGCCAGCAGCAGAGGGGGCCAAGAGACCCAGTACTTC
TRBV11-2	TRBJ2-3	-	many	CASSFGGGTDTQYF	TGTGCCAGCAGCTTCGGCGGGGGCACAGATACGCAGTATTTT
TRBV2	TRBJ1-1	-	medium-sized	CASVGFHEAFF	TGTGCCAGCGTCGGCTTTCATGAAGCTTTCTTT
TRBV28	TRBJ2-5	-	many	CASSSRLETQYF	TGTGCCAGCAGTAGTCGGCTCGAGACCCAGTACTTC
TRBV5-1	TRBJ1-2	TRBD1	many	CASSLGQGEGYTF	TGCGCCAGCAGCTTGGGACAGGGAGAAGGCTACACCTTC
TRBV20-1	TRBJ1-1	TRBD1	medium-sized	CSAHQGGDTEAFF	TGCAGTGCCCACCAAGGGGGCGACACTGAAGCTTTCTTT
TRBV5-6	TRBJ2-7	TRBD1	many	CASSLLSGTGSDEQYF	TGTGCCAGCAGCTTATTATCCGGGACAGGGTCCGACGAGCAGTACTTC
TRBV20-1	TRBJ2-1	-	many	CSIPRDGIGEQFF	TGCAGTATCCCCCGTGACGGAATCGGTGAGCAGTTCTTC
TRBV6-1	TRBJ1-5	-	medium-sized	CASSFHGTVSNQPQHF	TGTGCCAGCAGTTTTCACGGGACGGTTAGCAATCAGCCCCAGCATTTT
TRBV4-1	TRBJ1-4	-	many	CASSQEIRGNEKLFF	TGCGCCAGCAGCCAAGAAATTCGGGGAAATGAAAAACTGTTTTTT
TRBV20-1	TRBJ2-7	TRBD1	-	CSAGSRTGAYGQYF	TGCAGTGCTGGAAGCAGGACAGGGGCCTACGGGCAGTACTTC
TRBV2	TRBJ2-7	-	many	CASTHRGGGPTYEQYF	TGTGCCAGCACCCACCGTGGCGGGGGCCCTACCTACGAGCAGTACTTC
TRBV4-1	TRBJ2-5	-	many	CASSQVSAAQETQYF	TGCGCCAGCAGCCAGGTCTCAGCGGCTCAAGAGACCCAGTACTTC
TRBV10-2	TRBJ1-1	TRBD1	many	CASGTGGSSEAFF	TGCGCCAGCGGAACAGGGGGCTCGTCTGAAGCTTTCTTT
TRBV4-3	TRBJ2-7	-	few	CASSHERVDIQASYEQYF	TGCGCCAGCAGCCACGAAAGGGTGGACATCCAGGCCTCCTACGAGCAGTACTTC
TRBV7-2	TRBJ2-1	TRBD2	many	CASSLGPSGSYNEQFF	TGTGCCAGCAGCTTAGGACCTAGCGGGAGTTACAATGAGCAGTTCTTC
TRBV28	TRBJ1-2	TRBD1	medium-sized	CASSTRDSSAGYTF	TGTGCCAGCAGCACCCGGGACAGTTCGGCTGGCTACACCTTC
TRBV7-2	TRBJ1-4	-	many	CASSPSGNRNEKLFF	TGTGCCAGCAGCCCGAGTGGGAACAGGAATGAAAAACTGTTTTTT
TRBV6-2/TRBV6-3	TRBJ1-5	-	medium-sized	CASSYSRINQPQHF	TGTGCCAGCAGTTACTCACGGATTAATCAGCCCCAGCATTTT
TRBV5-4	TRBJ2-3	-	many	CASTDYSTDTQYF	TGTGCCAGCACGGACTATAGCACAGATACGCAGTATTTT
TRBV20-1	TRBJ1-1	-	-	CSAPLIQANTEAFF	TGCAGTGCTCCTCTTATACAGGCAAACACTGAAGCTTTCTTT
TRBV5-1	TRBJ2-7	-	many	CASSLAPSREQYF	TGCGCCAGCAGCTTGGCGCCATCGCGCGAGCAGTACTTC
TRBV20-1	TRBJ2-7	-	-	CSAPGLYEQYF	TGCAGTGCCCCTGGGCTCTACGAGCAGTACTTC
TRBV4-1	TRBJ1-5	-	few	CASGQPATQPQHF	TGCGCCAGCGGCCAACCGGCAACTCAGCCCCAGCATTTT
TRBV7-7	TRBJ2-7	-	many	CASSARLGYEQYF	TGTGCCAGCAGCGCCAGACTTGGCTACGAGCAGTACTTC
TRBV20-1	TRBJ2-3	TRBD2	many	CSASGLAGAPDTQYF	TGCAGTGCTTCGGGACTAGCGGGGGCCCCAGATACGCAGTATTTT
TRBV2	TRBJ1-6	-	many	CASNVAPSPLHF	TGTGCCAGCAATGTGGCCCCGTCACCCCTCCACTTT
TRBV20-1	TRBJ2-3	-	many	CSARVSGSPDTQYF	TGCAGTGCTAGAGTTTCAGGGAGTCCAGATACGCAGTATTTT
TRBV10-3	TRBJ1-1	TRBD1	many	CAISVTGGNTEAFF	TGTGCCATCAGCGTTACAGGGGGAAACACTGAAGCTTTCTTT
TRBV3-1	TRBJ1-5	-	many	CASSPIEGNQPQHF	TGTGCCAGCAGCCCCATAGAGGGAAATCAGCCCCAGCATTTT
TRBV18	TRBJ1-3	-	many	CASSAAGVTSASGNTIYF	TGTGCCAGCTCGGCCGCCGGCGTAACCTCCGCCTCTGGAAACACCATATATTTT
TRBV18	TRBJ1-2	-	many	CASSEGPYGYTF	TGTGCCAGCTCGGAGGGACCGTATGGCTACACCTTC
TRBV27	TRBJ1-3	-	medium-sized	CASMPGPGNTIYF	TGTGCCAGTATGCCTGGTCCTGGAAACACCATATATTTT
TRBV20-1	TRBJ1-6	TRBD1	many	CSARTGNNSPLHF	TGCAGTGCTAGGACAGGGAATAATTCACCCCTCCACTTT
TRBV5-4	TRBJ2-5	-	few	CASSSGDIQETQYF	TGTGCCAGCAGTTCCGGGGACATCCAAGAGACCCAGTACTTC